This T cell receptor (beta chain) was identified during a study of molecular identifiers for immune sequencing clone quantification. Concerning this clonotype itself: Its cognate antigen is unknown. One base away lies a much larger clone, so this may be a sequencing read error.

With listed TCR primers and previously described methods, bulk TCR libraries were prepared. From the PCR reads, TCRdb called clonotypes with MiXCR, one entry per CDR3 protein. The sample lists 70,000 to 90,000 distinct CDR3 sequences, around 20% occurring once. This CDR3 has 15 amino acids. CDR1 and CDR2 from the germline V gene are MNHNY and SVGAGI (reference sequence). A CD8+CD4-CCR7+CD45RA+ gate was used to sort naive CD8 T cells. Study conclusions and caveats: For highly expanded clones, sizes could be underestimated when identical TCR molecules share a barcode. More than 99% of effector molecules, versus under 1% of naive-cell molecules, belonged to clones above 20 RNA copies.

This clonotype was obtained from a human donor in good health. Some libraries in this study had Jurkat cell RNA spiked in. The V and J genes are TRBV6-6 and TRBJ2-7; the match to TRBD1 covers 7 bases. Material for sequencing was naive CD8+ T cells from blood, with Jurkat cell RNA spiked in. Described subset: FACS-sorted CD8+CD4-CCR7+CD45RA+ naive T cells. The CDR3 nucleotides read TGTACCAGCAGTTACCCCCGACAGGGTGTCCACGAGCAGTACTTC. The encoded protein is CTSSYPRQGVHEQYF.